The present T cell receptor (beta chain) was sequenced within a study of blood T cell repertoires in COVID-19. Overall study context: Nucleic acid was either cDNA or gDNA, and it came from T cells, B-cell-depleted T cells, or PBMCs.

The Seattle patients joined while their infection was active and were tracked longitudinally afterward. Original analysis: Reference gene primer amplification gave estimated nucleated cell counts. Here immunoSEQ multiplex PCR was the method, and the copy in TCRdb shows in-frame clones only, minus some. That table gives V, J and clone size, and the DNA gave D and trimming. The data hold 250,000 to 400,000 clones, with about 91% observed a single time. The CDR3 totals 15 residues. Germline V gene data show CDR1 as WSHSY and CDR2 as SAAADI. Trimming cost V 7 bases and J 1 base, with 14 bases left between them.

This clonotype originated in a young woman with COVID-19, enrolled during active disease. The sequencing input was peripheral blood. This chain connects TRBV10-2 to TRBJ1-3, with D perhaps TRBD1 (6 bases). CDR3 sequence: CASNDHRASGNTIYF. The DNA of the CDR3 is TGCGCCAGCAATGACCACAGGGCGTCTGGAAACACCATATATTTT.